A single sample gave rise to the 27 T cell receptor beta chains below, sequenced in a study of blood T cell repertoires in COVID-19. The protocol was immunoSEQ multiplex PCR, while the TCRdb copy is restricted to in-frame clones and leaves out a portion. There are roughly 250,000 clones in the sample; 82% occur only once, and roughly an eighth lies in the top ten. Specimen: peripheral blood. Source of these receptors: a woman aged 55-69 years with active or convalescent COVID-19.

J is TRBJ2-3 and V is TRBV5-1, with D possibly matching TRBD2 (5 bases). The length of the CDR3 is 16 residues. The ends were cut back, 6 bases at V and 2 bases at J, with 19 bases in the middle. The germline V gene encodes CDR1 SGHRS and CDR2 YFSETQ. CDR3 DNA sequence: TGCGCCAGCACACGCCAGGCGGGCCTACCCACAGATACGCAGTATTTT. Protein product: CASTRQAGLPTDTQYF.

V gene TRBV6-2 or TRBV6-3 combines with J gene TRBJ1-5; 8 bases match TRBD1. The CDR3 has 16 amino acids. Trimming removed 5 bases from V and 6 bases from J; junction bases left unmatched: 12. Germline CDR1 reads MNHEY; CDR2 reads SVGEGT. CDR3 region: CASSRARQGTSQPQHF. The CDR3 DNA is TGTGCCAGCAGTAGAGCCCGACAGGGGACGAGTCAGCCCCAGCATTTT.

This sequence joins TRBV11-2 and TRBJ2-1, with a possible D match to TRBD2 (6 bases). V was trimmed by 5 bases and J by 0 bases, leaving 23 bases between them. The germline CDR1 and CDR2 sequences are SGHAT and FQNNGV. The CDR3 totals 19 residues. The CDR3 coding sequence is TGTGCCAGCAGCCAGAGCTTGGGTAGCGGTGGTATCTCCTACAATGAGCAGTTCTTC. Protein sequence: CASSQSLGSGGISYNEQFF. Combining the CDR3 with reference TRBV11-2 and TRBJ2-1 gives the whole variable domain EAGVAQSPRYKIIEKRQSVAFWCNPISGHATLYWYQQILGQGPKLLIQFQNNGVVDDSQLPKDRFSAERLKGVDSTLKIQPAKLEDSAVYLCASSQSLGSGGISYNEQFFGPGTRLTVL.

The V call is TRBV9, the J call TRBJ2-5; D may be TRBD2 (5 bases). From germline, CDR1 is SGDLS and CDR2 YYNGEE. V was shortened by 0 bases and J by 3 bases, with 6 bases between the two germline ends. CDR3 size: 13 residues. The CDR3 protein is CASSVGGEETQYF. The CDR3 region has the DNA TGTGCCAGCAGCGTAGGGGGAGAAGAGACCCAGTACTTC.

Written as DNA, the CDR3 is TGTGCCAGTAGCTTGACTCGAAGCACTGAAGCTTTCTTT. This translates into CASSLTRSTEAFF. The chain employs TRBV19 and TRBJ1-1; no reliable D call. Germline V gene data show CDR1 as LNHDA and CDR2 as SQIVND (reference sequence). The CDR3 is 13 amino acids. The V end was cut by 6 bases, the J end by 4 bases, with 12 bases between.

The chain links TRBV6-5 to TRBJ2-7; 9 bases map to TRBD2. V dropped 6 bases and J dropped 1; count of bases not matched to a gene: 7. Germline V gene sequence: CDR1 MNHEY, CDR2 SVGAGI. The CDR3 is 15 residues long. CDR3 nucleotide sequence: TGTGCCAGCAGAAAAGGGCTAGCGGGGTCCTACGAGCAGTACTTC. Protein sequence: CASRKGLAGSYEQYF.

The chain has TRBV2 and TRBJ1-1; 10 nucleotides agree with TRBD1. The CDR3 consists of 14 residues. Germline V CDR1 and CDR2: SNHLY, FYNNEI. The J segment lost 1 base and the V segment lost 7 bases, leaving 3 bases of the junction unmatched. In DNA, the CDR3 is TGTGCCAGCAACAGACAGGGGGCGAACACTGAAGCTTTCTTT. Translation gives CASNRQGANTEAFF.

This chain links TRBV9 with TRBJ1-2, with a possible D match to TRBD1 (6 bases). The ends were cut back, 0 bases at V and 6 bases at J, with 9 bases in the middle. The CDR3 runs 13 residues. Germline V gene lookup returns CDR1 SGDLS and CDR2 YYNGEE. CDR3 nucleotide sequence: TGTGCCAGCAGCGTAGACAGGGCCAATGGCTACACCTTC. It encodes CASSVDRANGYTF. The whole variable domain, filled in from reference TRBV9 and TRBJ1-2, reads DSGVTQTPKHLITATGQRVTLRCSPRSGDLSVYWYQQSLDQGLQFLIQYYNGEERAKGNILERFSAQQFPDLHSELNLSSLELGDSALYFCASSVDRANGYTFGSGTRLTVV.

The DNA of the CDR3 is TGTGCCAGCAGTTTAGCGGGTTCTAACTATGGCTACACCTTC. Translating gives CASSLAGSNYGYTF. The J gene is TRBJ1-2, the V gene TRBV27; D gene ambiguous. This CDR3 has 14 residues. Looked up from germline, CDR1 is MNHEY and CDR2 is SMNVEV (reference sequence). The V and J ends lost 2 bases and 0 bases respectively, with 7 bases between them.

The gene calls are TRBV27 and TRBJ1-3, with TRBD1 as a possible D gene (5 bases). V was shortened by 6 bases and J by 0 bases, with 15 bases between the two germline ends. Germline CDR1 MNHEY, CDR2 SMNVEV (reference sequence). The CDR3 totals 16 residues. CDR3 DNA: TGTGCCAGCAGCCCGAGTAAGGGGTACTCTGGAAACACCATATATTTT. Its protein product is CASSPSKGYSGNTIYF.

The chain recombines TRBV19 with TRBJ2-3; 11 bases are a match to TRBD2. Germline V gene data show CDR1 as LNHDA and CDR2 as SQIVND (reference sequence). V shed 1 base, J shed 2 bases, and the junction held 5 bases outside the gene matches. The CDR3 is 17 amino acids. CDR3 residues: CASSIVLAGGPTDTQYF. The CDR3 DNA reads as TGTGCCAGTAGTATAGTGCTAGCGGGGGGCCCCACAGATACGCAGTATTTT. The variable domain in full, with the rest retrieved from reference TRBV19 and TRBJ2-3, is DGGITQSPKYLFRKEGQNVTLSCEQNLNHDAMYWYRQDPGQGLRLIYYSQIVNDFQKGDIAEGYSVSREKKESFPLTVTSAQKNPTAFYLCASSIVLAGGPTDTQYFGPGTRLTVL.

The V and J genes are TRBV27 and TRBJ2-6, with D tentatively TRBD2 (5 bases). This CDR3 spans 17 amino acids. Trimming took 3 bases from V and 0 from J, leaving 12 bases between them. The germline CDR1 and CDR2 sequences are MNHEY and SMNVEV (reference sequence). CDR3 in DNA: TGTGCCAGCAGTTTCTCGGGGTCAGGCTCTGGGGCCAACGTCCTGACTTTC. This translates into CASSFSGSGSGANVLTF.

The gene calls are TRBV28 and TRBJ1-1, with a possible D match to TRBD1 (5 bases). V gave up 6 bases and J gave up 5 bases, with 16 bases separating them. CDR1 is MDHEN, CDR2 SYDVKM, per germline. The CDR3 has 14 residues. CDR3 bases: TGTGCCAGCAGACCCGGGACGGGAGGGACTGAAGCTTTCTTT. Its translation is CASRPGTGGTEAFF.

This chain joins TRBV3-1 (or the pseudogene TRBV3-2) and TRBJ2-3, with a tentative D call TRBD2 (7 bases). The CDR3 covers 16 residues. Between the trimmed V and J ends, which lost 0 bases and 3 bases, there was a span of 13 bases. The V gene's germline CDR1 is LGHDT and CDR2 YNNKEL (reference sequence). The CDR3 region is CASSQDAGARTDTQYF. The CDR3 DNA follows: TGTGCCAGCAGCCAAGATGCGGGGGCGAGGACAGATACGCAGTATTTT.

The chain has TRBV7-2 and TRBJ1-1; D is unresolved. The length of the CDR3 is 13 residues. The V end was cut by 6 bases, the J end by 1 base, with 9 bases between. Germline V gene data show CDR1 as SGHTA and CDR2 as FQGNSA. The CDR3, as DNA: TGTGCCAGCAGATCACTCCCGAACACTGAAGCTTTCTTT. Encoded protein: CASRSLPNTEAFF.

The chain is built from TRBV5-1 and TRBJ2-3; the match to TRBD2 covers 9 bases. CDR1 is SGHRS, CDR2 YFSETQ, per germline. CDR3 size: 15 residues. After removal of 0 bases from V and 7 bases from J, the junction contained 6 bases not matched to a gene. The CDR3 region is CASSLVRGGANTQYF. CDR3 coding DNA: TGCGCCAGCAGCTTGGTGCGCGGGGGGGCAAATACGCAGTATTTT.

The chain combines TRBV19 with TRBJ2-7; D uncertain. V lost 5 bases and J lost 4, with 9 bases in between. From germline, CDR1 is LNHDA and CDR2 SQIVND (reference sequence). The CDR3 extends over 12 amino acids. The CDR3 bases are TGTGCCAGTAGTGGTAGTACGTACGAGCAGTACTTC. Translating gives CASSGSTYEQYF.

The chain joins TRBV28 to TRBJ1-2, with 10 bases aligning to TRBD1. The germline CDR1 and CDR2 sequences are MDHEN and SYDVKM. The CDR3 has 16 amino acids. The V and J ends lost 5 bases and 8 bases, in that order; junction bases with no gene match: 14. The CDR3 coding sequence is TGTGCCAGCAGTCCTGGGACAGGGGCGGTACGTGTCGGCTACACCTTC. Amino acid sequence: CASSPGTGAVRVGYTF.

CDR3 loop: CASSYPGSEAFF. CDR3 bases: TGTGCCAGCAGTTACCCGGGGTCTGAAGCTTTCTTT. This rearrangement joins TRBV6-5 to TRBJ1-1, with D uncertain. Germline V lookup: CDR1 MNHEY, CDR2 SVGAGI. The CDR3 is made up of 12 amino acids. V lost 2 bases to trimming and J lost 6 bases, with 7 bases between them.

The chain is built from TRBV7-9 and TRBJ1-1; unclear D gene. CDR1 SEHNR and CDR2 FQNEAQ come from the germline V gene (reference sequence). The CDR3 contains 12 residues. Trimming removed 5 bases from V and 6 bases from J, with 10 bases in between. CDR3 protein: CASSLTIAEAFF. CDR3 sequence (DNA): TGTGCCAGCAGCCTAACGATAGCTGAAGCTTTCTTT.

This rearrangement joins TRBV2 to TRBJ2-7; 8 bases map to TRBD1. Unmatched junction bases numbered 4, after V lost 7 bases and J lost 2 bases. Germline assignment: CDR1 SNHLY and CDR2 FYNNEI. This CDR3 is 13 amino acids long. Here the CDR3 reads CASKDRVAYEQYF. Here the CDR3 DNA reads TGTGCCAGCAAGGACAGGGTAGCCTACGAGCAGTACTTC.

The table lists this clone with a few counts. This chain links TRBV2 with TRBJ1-1; D remains unclear. Germline CDR1 is SNHLY and CDR2 is FYNNEI. V was cut by 7 bases and J by 2 bases, with 5 bases left in between. The CDR3 sequence is 11 residues long. The CDR3 DNA is TGTGCCAGCAAATATAACACTGAAGCTTTCTTT. Translated: CASKYNTEAFF.

V gene TRBV18 combines with J gene TRBJ1-2; D possibly corresponds to TRBD1 (6 bases). Germline values: CDR1 KGHSH, CDR2 LQKENI. The CDR3 contains 15 residues. Between the trimmed V and J ends, which lost 2 bases and 2 bases, there was a span of 12 bases. The chain's CDR3 is CASSPGAGENYGYTF. CDR3 nucleotide sequence: TGTGCCAGCTCACCAGGCGCAGGGGAGAACTATGGCTACACCTTC.

This chain uses TRBV6-5 with TRBJ1-6; D gene uncertain. Between the trimmed V and J ends, which lost 7 bases and 5 bases, there was a span of 12 bases. Germline V lookup: CDR1 MNHEY, CDR2 SVGAGI. The CDR3 extends over 14 amino acids. The chain's CDR3 is CASTFMADNSPLHF. CDR3 nucleotides: TGTGCCAGCACGTTCATGGCGGATAATTCACCCCTCCACTTT.

V gene TRBV12-3 or TRBV12-4 combines with J gene TRBJ2-1, with TRBD2 as a possible D gene (5 bases). The CDR3 sequence is 12 residues long. The germline V and J ends were trimmed by 5 bases and 8 bases, with 10 bases remaining between them. The CDR3 spells CASSRTLYEQFF. CDR3 nucleotides: TGTGCCAGCAGTCGGACTCTCTATGAGCAGTTCTTC.

This clone was seen more than once but under ten times. The rearrangement joins TRBV30 to TRBJ2-7, with TRBD1 matching 8 bases. Germline V CDR1 and CDR2: GTSNPN, SVGIG (reference sequence). The CDR3 sequence is 14 residues long. V lost 4 bases, J lost 12 bases, and 17 bases stayed unmatched. The CDR3 here is CAWTQGQDLRVAYF. In DNA, the CDR3 is TGTGCCTGGACCCAGGGACAGGACCTCCGAGTGGCGTACTTC.

For the CDR3, the DNA is TGTGCCAGTAGTATTCCCAGGGGGAAGGGCTACACCTTC. It yields the protein CASSIPRGKGYTF. The chain uses TRBV19 and TRBJ1-2; TRBD1 agrees at 7 bases. The V gene's germline CDR1 is LNHDA and CDR2 SQIVND (reference sequence). This CDR3 is 13 amino acids long. With 3 bases clipped from V and 8 bases from J, the junction kept 6 bases outside the gene matches.